Included here is one T cell receptor (beta chain) sequence, with context. Its specificity is not known. The data stem from a study of a mutant IDH1 vaccine in newly diagnosed glioma. In the study overall: Treated patients had a mean age of roughly 40 years and an approximately 60% male, roughly 40% female split.

V lost 3 bases, J lost 5 bases, and 2 bases stayed unmatched. This CDR3 is 15 amino acids long. Germline CDR1 is MGHRA and CDR2 is YSYEKL. Study-level results: Pseudoprogression apparently tracked independently of changes in top peripheral T cell clonotypes.

Noted time point: week 5, during vaccination. All doses held 300 ug of mutant IDH1 20-mer peptide, with topical imiquimod. TCRdb's table, derived via immunoSEQ multiplex PCR, lists solely in-frame clones and lacks some. The sample holds tens of thousands of clones; about 91% are singletons and the top ten take about 0.6%. The sequencing here drew on PBMCs, taken from a glioma patient whose treatment included an IDH1 peptide vaccine. J is TRBJ2-5 and V is TRBV4-1, with 14 bases identical to TRBD2. The origin of this receptor is a woman in her forties or fifties with glioma. The CDR3 reads CASSQGLAGEETQYF. The CDR3 DNA sequence: TGCGCCAGCAGCCAGGGACTAGCGGGAGAGGAGACCCAGTACTTC.